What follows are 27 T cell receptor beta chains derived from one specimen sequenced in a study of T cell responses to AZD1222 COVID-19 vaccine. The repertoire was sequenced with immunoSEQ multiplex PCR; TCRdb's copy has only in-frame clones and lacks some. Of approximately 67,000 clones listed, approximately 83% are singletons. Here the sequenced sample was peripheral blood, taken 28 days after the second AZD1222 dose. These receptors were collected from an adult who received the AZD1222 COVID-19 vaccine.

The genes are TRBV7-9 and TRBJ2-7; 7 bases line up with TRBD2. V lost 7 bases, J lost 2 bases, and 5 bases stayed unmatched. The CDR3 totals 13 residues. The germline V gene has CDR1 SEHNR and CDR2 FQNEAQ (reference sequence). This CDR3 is CASTGEGAYEQYF. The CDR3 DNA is TGTGCCAGCACTGGGGAGGGTGCCTACGAGCAGTACTTC. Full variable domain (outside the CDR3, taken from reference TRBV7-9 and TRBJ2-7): DTGVSQNPRHKITKRGQNVTFRCDPISEHNRLYWYRQTLGQGPEFLTYFQNEAQLEKSRLLSDRFSAERPKGSFSTLEIQRTEQGDSAMYLCASTGEGAYEQYFGPGTRLTVT.

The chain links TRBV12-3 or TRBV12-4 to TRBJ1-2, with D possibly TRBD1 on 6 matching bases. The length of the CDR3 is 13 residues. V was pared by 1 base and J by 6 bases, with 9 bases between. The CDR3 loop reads CASSLVRGHGYTF. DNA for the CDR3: TGTGCCAGCAGTTTAGTCAGGGGTCATGGCTACACCTTC.

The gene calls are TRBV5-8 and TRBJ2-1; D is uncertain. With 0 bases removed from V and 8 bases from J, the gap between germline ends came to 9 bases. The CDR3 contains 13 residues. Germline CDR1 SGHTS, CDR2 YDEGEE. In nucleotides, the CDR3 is TGTGCCAGCAGCTTGGAAAGGGTGCATGAGCAGTTCTTC. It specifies CASSLERVHEQFF.

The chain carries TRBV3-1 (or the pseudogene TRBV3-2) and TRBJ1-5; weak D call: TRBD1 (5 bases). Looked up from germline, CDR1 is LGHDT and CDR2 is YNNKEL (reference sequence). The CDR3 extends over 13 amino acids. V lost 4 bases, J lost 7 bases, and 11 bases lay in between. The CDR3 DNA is TGTGCCAGCAGCCTGGAAGGGGTCCAGCCCCAGCATTTT. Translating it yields CASSLEGVQPQHF.

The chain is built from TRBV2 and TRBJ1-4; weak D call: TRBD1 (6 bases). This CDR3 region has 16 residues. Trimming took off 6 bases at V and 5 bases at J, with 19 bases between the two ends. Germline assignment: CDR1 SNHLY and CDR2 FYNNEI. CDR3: CASRRTGQSENEKLFF. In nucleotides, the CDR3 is TGTGCCAGCAGGAGGACTGGACAGTCAGAGAATGAAAAACTGTTTTTT.

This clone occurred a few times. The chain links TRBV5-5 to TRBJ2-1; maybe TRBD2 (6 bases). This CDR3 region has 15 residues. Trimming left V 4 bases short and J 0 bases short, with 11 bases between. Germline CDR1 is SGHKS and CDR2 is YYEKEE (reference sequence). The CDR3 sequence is CASSRFSGSYNEQFF. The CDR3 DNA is TGTGCCAGCAGCAGATTTAGCGGCTCCTACAATGAGCAGTTCTTC.

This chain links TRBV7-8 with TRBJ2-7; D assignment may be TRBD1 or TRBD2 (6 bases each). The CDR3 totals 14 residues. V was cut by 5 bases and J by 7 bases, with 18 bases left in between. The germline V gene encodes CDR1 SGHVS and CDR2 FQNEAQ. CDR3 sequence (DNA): TGTGCCAGCAGCCTACATGGGGGGCTGGAAGAGCAGTACTTC. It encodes CASSLHGGLEEQYF.

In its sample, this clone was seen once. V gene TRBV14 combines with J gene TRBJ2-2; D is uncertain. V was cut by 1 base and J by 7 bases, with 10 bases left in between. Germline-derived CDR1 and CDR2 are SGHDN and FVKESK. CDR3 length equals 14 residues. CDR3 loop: CASSQVPGSGELFF. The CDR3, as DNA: TGTGCCAGCAGCCAAGTCCCGGGTAGCGGGGAGCTGTTTTTT.

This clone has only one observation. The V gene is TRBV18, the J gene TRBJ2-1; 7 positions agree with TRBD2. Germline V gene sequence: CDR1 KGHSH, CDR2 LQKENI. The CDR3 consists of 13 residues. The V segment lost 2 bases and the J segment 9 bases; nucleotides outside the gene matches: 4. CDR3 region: CASSPLWGGEQFF. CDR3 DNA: TGTGCCAGCTCACCATTGTGGGGGGGTGAGCAGTTCTTC.

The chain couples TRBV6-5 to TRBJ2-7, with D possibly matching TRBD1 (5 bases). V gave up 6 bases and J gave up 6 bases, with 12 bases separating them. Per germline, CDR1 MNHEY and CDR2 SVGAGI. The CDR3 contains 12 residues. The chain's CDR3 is CASRPGLGEQYF. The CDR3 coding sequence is TGTGCCAGCAGGCCAGGGCTGGGCGAGCAGTACTTC.

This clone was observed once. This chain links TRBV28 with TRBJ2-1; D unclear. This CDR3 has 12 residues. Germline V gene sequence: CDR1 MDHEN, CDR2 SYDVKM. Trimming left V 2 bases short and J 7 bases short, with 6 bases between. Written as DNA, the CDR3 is TGTGCCAGCAGTTTAGGGGTGAATGAGCAGTTCTTC. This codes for CASSLGVNEQFF.

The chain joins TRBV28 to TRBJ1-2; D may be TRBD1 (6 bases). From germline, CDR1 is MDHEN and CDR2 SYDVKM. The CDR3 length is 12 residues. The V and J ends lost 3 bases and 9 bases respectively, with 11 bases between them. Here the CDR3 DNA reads TGTGCCAGCAGTTTCTTGGGGGCGAGCTACACCTTC. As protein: CASSFLGASYTF.

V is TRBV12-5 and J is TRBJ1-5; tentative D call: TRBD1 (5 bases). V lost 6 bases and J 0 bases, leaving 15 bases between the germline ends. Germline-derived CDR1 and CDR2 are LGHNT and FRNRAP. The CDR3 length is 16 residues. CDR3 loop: CASGGDRNYSNQPQHF. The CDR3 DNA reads TGTGCTAGTGGAGGGGACCGAAATTATAGCAATCAGCCCCAGCATTTT. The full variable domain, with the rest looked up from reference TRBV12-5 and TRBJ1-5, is DARVTQTPRHKVTEMGQEVTMRCQPILGHNTVFWYRQTMMQGLELLAYFRNRAPLDDSGMPKDRFSAEMPDATLATLKIQPSEPRDSAVYFCASGGDRNYSNQPQHFGDGTRLSIL.

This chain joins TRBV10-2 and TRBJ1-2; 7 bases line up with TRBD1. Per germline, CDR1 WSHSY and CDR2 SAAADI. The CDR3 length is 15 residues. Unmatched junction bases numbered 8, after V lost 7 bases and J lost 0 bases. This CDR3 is CASMGDSVANYGYTF. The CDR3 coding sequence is TGCGCCAGCATGGGGGACAGCGTAGCTAACTATGGCTACACCTTC.

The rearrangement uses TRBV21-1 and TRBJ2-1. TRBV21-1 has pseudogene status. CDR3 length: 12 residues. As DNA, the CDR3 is TGTGCCAAAACGGGCATCGCTTTTGAGCAGTTCTTC. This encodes CAKTGIAFEQFF.

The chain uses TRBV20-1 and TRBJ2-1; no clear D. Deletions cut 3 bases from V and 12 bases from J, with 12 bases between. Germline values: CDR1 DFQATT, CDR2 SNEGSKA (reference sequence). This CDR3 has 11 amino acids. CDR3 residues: CSARSSGLQFF. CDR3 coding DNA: TGCAGTGCTAGGTCGTCTGGGTTGCAGTTCTTC.

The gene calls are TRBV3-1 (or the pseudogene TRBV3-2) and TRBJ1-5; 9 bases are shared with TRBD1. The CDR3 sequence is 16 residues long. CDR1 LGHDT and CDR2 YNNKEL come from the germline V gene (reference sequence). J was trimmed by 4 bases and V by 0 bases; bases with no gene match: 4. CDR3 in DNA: TGTGCCAGCAGCCAAGATCGGACAGGGGTTAATCAGCCCCAGCATTTT. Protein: CASSQDRTGVNQPQHF.

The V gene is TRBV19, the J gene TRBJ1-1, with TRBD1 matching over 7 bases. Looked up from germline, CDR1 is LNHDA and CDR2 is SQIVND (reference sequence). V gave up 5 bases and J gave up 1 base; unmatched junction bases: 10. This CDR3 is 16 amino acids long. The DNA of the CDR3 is TGTGCCAGTAGTCGACTACAGGGGACCGGGAACACTGAAGCTTTCTTT. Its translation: CASSRLQGTGNTEAFF.

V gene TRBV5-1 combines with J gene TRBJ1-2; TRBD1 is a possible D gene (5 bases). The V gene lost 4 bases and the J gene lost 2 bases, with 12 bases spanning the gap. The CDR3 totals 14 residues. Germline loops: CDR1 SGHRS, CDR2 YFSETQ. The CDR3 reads CASSPRDGNYGYTF. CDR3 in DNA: TGCGCCAGCAGCCCGCGGGACGGAAACTATGGCTACACCTTC.

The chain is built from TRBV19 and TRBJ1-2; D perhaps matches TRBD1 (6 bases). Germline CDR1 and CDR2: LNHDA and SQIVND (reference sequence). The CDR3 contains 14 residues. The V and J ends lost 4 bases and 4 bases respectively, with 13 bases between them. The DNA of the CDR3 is TGTGCCAGTAGTAAAAGGACAGCACCCTATGGCTACACCTTC. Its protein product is CASSKRTAPYGYTF.

The CDR3 DNA follows: TGTGCCAGCAGGCACATCACTAGCGGGGATGTTAATGAGCAGTTCTTC. Amino acid sequence: CASRHITSGDVNEQFF. The J gene is TRBJ2-1, the V gene TRBV27; TRBD2 aligns across 10 bases. The V gene's germline CDR1 is MNHEY and CDR2 SMNVEV (reference sequence). The CDR3 totals 16 residues. Trimming cost V 6 bases and J 7 bases; bases outside gene matches: 12.

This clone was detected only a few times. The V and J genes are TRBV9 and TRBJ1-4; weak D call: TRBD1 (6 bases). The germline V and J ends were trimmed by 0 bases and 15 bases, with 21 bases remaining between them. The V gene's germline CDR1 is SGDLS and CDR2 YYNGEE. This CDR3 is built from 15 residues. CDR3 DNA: TGTGCCAGCAGCGTAGAATGGCAGGGGAGAGGTGACTTGTTTTTT. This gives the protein CASSVEWQGRGDLFF.

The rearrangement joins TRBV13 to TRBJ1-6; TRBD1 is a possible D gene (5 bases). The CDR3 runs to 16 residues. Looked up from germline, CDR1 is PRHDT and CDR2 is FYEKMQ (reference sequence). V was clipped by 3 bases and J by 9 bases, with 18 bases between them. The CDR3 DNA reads TGTGCCAGCAGCTTCAATAAGGAACAGGTCGCTTCACCCCTCCACTTT. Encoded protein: CASSFNKEQVASPLHF.

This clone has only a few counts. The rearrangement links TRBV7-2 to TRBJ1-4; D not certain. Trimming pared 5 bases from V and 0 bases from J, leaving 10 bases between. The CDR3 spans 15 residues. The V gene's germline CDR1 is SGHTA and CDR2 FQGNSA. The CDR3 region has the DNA TGTGCCAGCAGCGACGTCCGAGCAACTAATGAAAAACTGTTTTTT. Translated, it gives CASSDVRATNEKLFF.

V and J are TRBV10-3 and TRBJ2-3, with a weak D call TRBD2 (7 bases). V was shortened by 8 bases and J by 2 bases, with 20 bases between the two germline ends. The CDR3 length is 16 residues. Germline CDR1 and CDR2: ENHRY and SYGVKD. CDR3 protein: CAIAAGAPPPTDTQYF. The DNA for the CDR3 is TGTGCCATCGCGGCGGGGGCCCCCCCTCCCACAGATACGCAGTATTTT.

The CDR3, as DNA: TGCAGTGCTAGGAACTCCCTTGCCCAGCATTTT. Translated: CSARNSLAQHF. The V call is TRBV20-1, the J call TRBJ1-5; D not resolved. The length of the CDR3 is 11 residues. The germline gives CDR1 DFQATT, CDR2 SNEGSKA (reference sequence). V lost 3 bases, J lost 11 bases, and 11 bases lay in between.

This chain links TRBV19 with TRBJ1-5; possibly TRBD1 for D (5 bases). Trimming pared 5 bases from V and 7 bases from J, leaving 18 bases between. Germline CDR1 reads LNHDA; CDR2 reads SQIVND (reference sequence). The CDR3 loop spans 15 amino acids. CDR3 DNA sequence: TGTGCCAGTAGTCCCAACCAGATGGGGGGACAGCCCCAGCATTTT. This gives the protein CASSPNQMGGQPQHF.